This section outlines one TCR beta chain sequence together with its context. Its antigen remains unknown. These data originate in a study of memory CD4+ T cells and cytomegalovirus serostatus. Across the study: This sample comes from healthy Belgian adults, 9 CMV seropositive, some 22 seronegative. Whole-study results and caveats: A US-trained random forest predicted CMV serostatus with median AUC around 0.9.

Per the original methods: After removing out-of-frame reads, around 2,100,000 distinct TCRbeta sequences remained. TCRdb's table, derived via immunoSEQ multiplex PCR, lists solely in-frame clones and lacks some. The V and J calls and the clone size are those of that table, but D and trimming were determined from the DNA. Among over 75,000 clones listed, 80% were seen once. Single viable CD3+CD4+CD8-CD45RO+ cells were sorted as the memory CD4+ T cells. CD4+ T cells were isolated by positive magnetic selection. This CDR3 is 15 amino acids long. Trimming pared 1 base from V and 4 bases from J, leaving 13 bases between. In germline, CDR1 is SGHAT, CDR2 FQNNGV.

This chain links TRBV11-2 with TRBJ1-1, with TRBD1 as a possible D gene (6 bases). Source material: memory CD4+ T cells from blood. The source is an adult in good health and CMV-seropositive. CDR3 in amino acids: CASSLVGGPFTEAFF. In DNA form, the CDR3 reads TGTGCCAGCAGCTTAGTTGGGGGGCCGTTCACTGAAGCTTTCTTT.